This T cell receptor beta chain is drawn from a study of blood T cell repertoires in COVID-19. Study-wide background: Researchers got acute and convalescent COVID-19 samples from the United States, Italy and Spain.

Everyone who took part was 18 to 89 years old, and they came from 20 to 25 US areas. Cohort assignment relied on participant-reported clinical history. Clones were read by immunoSEQ multiplex PCR, and TCRdb kept only the in-frame ones, dropping some. The sample holds a few hundred thousand clones, more than 75% seen once. The CDR3 extends over 15 amino acids. CDR1 is MNHEY, CDR2 SVGAGI, per germline. Trimming took off 4 bases at V and 7 bases at J, with 17 bases between the two ends. The sequencing sample was made of PBMCs or T cells enriched from blood (not recorded which). This TCR came from a woman in her thirties or forties with acute COVID-19. The chain carries TRBV6-5 and TRBJ1-5; a weak D match, TRBD1 (5 bases). CDR3 sequence reads: CASSLSRGVSQPQHF. CDR3 nucleotides: TGTGCCAGCAGTTTATCGCGGGGGGTGAGCCAGCCCCAGCATTTT.